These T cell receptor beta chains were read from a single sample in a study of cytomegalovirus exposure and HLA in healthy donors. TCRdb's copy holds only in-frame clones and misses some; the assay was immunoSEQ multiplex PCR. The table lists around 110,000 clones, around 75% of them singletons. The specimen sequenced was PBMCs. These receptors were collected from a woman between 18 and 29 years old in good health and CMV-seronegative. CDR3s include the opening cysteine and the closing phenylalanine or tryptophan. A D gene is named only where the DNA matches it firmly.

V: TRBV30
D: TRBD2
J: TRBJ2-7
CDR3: CAWSAPGTSGRLGYEQYF

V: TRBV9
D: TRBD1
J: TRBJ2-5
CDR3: CASSLAGTEETQYF

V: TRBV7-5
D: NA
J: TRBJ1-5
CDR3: CVRSFRGDNQPQHF

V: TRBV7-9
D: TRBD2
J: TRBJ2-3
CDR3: CASRSGGTDTQYF

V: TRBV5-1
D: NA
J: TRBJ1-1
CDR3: CASSSINGGMNTEAFF

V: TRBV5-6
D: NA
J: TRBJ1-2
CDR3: CASSLGPDGYTF

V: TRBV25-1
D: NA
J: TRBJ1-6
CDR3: CASSESEQGPYLALHF

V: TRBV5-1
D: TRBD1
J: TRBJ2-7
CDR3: CASSTATGSQYEQYF

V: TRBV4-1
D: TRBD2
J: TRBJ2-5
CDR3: CASSQETSVKQETQYF

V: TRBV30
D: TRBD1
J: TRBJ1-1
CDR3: CAGRDRKNTEAFF

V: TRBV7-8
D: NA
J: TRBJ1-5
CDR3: CASSQTENQPQHF

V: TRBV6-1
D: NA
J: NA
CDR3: CASSEWSYEQYF

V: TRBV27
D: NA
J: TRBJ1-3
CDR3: CASSFSAGNTIYF

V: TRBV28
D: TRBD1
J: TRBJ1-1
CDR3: CASKQGAGNTEAFF

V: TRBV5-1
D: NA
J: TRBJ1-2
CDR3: CASSLATAPNYGYTF

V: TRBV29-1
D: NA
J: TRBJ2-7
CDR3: CSVRSGGHEQYF

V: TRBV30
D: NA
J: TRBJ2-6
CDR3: CAWANNRISGANVLTF

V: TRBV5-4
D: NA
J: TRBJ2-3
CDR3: CASSVGGLTQYF

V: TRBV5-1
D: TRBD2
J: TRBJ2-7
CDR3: CASSLLAGGLYEQYF

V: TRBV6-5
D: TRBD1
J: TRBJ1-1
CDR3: CASSYRGQGSEAFF

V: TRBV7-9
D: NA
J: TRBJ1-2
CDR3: CASSSRDMFGPHGYTF

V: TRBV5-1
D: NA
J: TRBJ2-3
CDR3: CASREQGTTDTQYF

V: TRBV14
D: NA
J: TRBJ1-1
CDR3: CASSQEQVNTEAFF

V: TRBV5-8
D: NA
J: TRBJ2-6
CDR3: CAKPGASGANVLTF

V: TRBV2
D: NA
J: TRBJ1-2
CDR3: CASSSRQTGGYGYTF

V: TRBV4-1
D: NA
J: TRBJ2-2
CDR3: CASSQRGGEGTGELFF

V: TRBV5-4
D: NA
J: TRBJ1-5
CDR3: CACVARAGRSNQPQHF

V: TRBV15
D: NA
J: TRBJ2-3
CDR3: CATSRGGASTDTQYF

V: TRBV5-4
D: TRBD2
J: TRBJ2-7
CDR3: CASSPGLAELYEQYF

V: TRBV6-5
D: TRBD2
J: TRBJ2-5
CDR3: CASSPSGGDGETQYF

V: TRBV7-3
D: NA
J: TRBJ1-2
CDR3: CASSLTGANYGYTF

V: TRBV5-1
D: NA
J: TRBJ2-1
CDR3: CASNPQGFGEQFF

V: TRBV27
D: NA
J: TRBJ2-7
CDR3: CASSNGLYEQYF

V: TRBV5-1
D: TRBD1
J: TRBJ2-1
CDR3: CASSFGQGYNEQFF

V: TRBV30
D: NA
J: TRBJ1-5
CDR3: CAWTRRTSRQVSNQPQHF

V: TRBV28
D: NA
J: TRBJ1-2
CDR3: CASSSGHSNYGYTF